This TCR beta chain was sequenced during a study of blood T cell repertoires in COVID-19 (dated by TCRdb to about 2020). Some background on the complete study: Samples from collaborators originated in the United States, Italy and Spain and spanned both the acute and convalescent phases of COVID-19. A de-identified subject ID, COVID-19 status, age in years and sex were almost always included in the sample metadata. Samples were obtained from the ongoing ImmuneRACE study (first 160 participants) and from 1,254 subjects provided by 6 global collaborators. Subjects who had been exposed to COVID-19, were actively infected with it, or had recovered from it provided the deeply sampled blood TCRbeta repertoires that made up the dataset. Where available, HLA class I and class II types were taken from metadata supplied by the sample provider and were not determined by assay-based typing. The repertoires were released in a freely available public database intended as a resource for research on the immune response to SARS-CoV-2. The prospective study material was composed of cDNA or gDNA derived from T cells, B-cell-depleted T cells, or PBMCs.

The collaborating institutions used their own protocols to collect whole blood in K2EDTA tubes. Collaborator samples were shipped for TCRbeta analysis as frozen whole blood, isolated PBMCs, or DNA extracted from either sample type. V is reduced by 3 bases and J by 1 base, leaving a spacing of 13 bases between them. CDR1 and CDR2 are read off the germline V gene as SGHRS and YFSETQ. Spanning cysteine to phenylalanine, the CDR3 consists of 15 amino acids. Of all the DNA, just the CDR3 is kept, 45 bases in frame from base 1. Beyond this particular receptor, the publication reports: The amount of clinical and demographic metadata varied by source and participant and was provided uncurated.

TCRbeta CDR3 regions were amplified from genomic DNA using the immunoSEQ Assay, a bias-controlled multiplex PCR. Turning to the authors' computational methods: The number of nucleated cells in each sample was estimated by amplification of reference gene primers within the assay. To quantify the absolute abundance of each unique TCRbeta CDR3 rearrangement, sequence reads were collapsed and filtered. Productive Simpson clonality was computed per sample as the square root of Simpson's diversity index over productive rearrangements. The immuneACCESS repertoire file appears here via TCRdb, limited to in-frame rearrangements. These files lack a portion of the clones; in checked studies, under half of the deficit traces to unresolved V genes, and the cause of the others is not known. The V and J calls and clone size are taken from that table; D and trimming were inferred from the DNA. This sample lists 180,000 or so clones; almost 85% were detected once. The top ten clonotypes cover 6% to 8% of the sample.

A note on this clone: No cognate antigen has been identified for it. Nothing much larger sits one base from this clone, and base qualities are not available.

The sequence derives from a human donor with acute or convalescent COVID-19. The donor label of this sample is uncertain. The chain was built from TRBV5-1 and TRBJ1-1; matching of 6 bases hints at TRBD1 as the D gene. The sequencing sample was made of peripheral blood. This receptor has the CDR3 CASSSDGQPNTEAFF. The nucleotide sequence reads as follows: TGCGCCAGCAGCTCGGACGGACAGCCGAACACTGAAGCTTTCTTT. Here the CDR3 is joined to the reference TRBV5-1 and TRBJ1-1 genes, and the full variable domain is: KAGVTQTPRYLIKTRGQQVTLSCSPISGHRSVSWYQQTPGQGLQFLFEYFSETQRNKGNFPGRFSGRQFSNSRSEMNVSTLELGDSALYLCASSSDGQPNTEAFFGQGTRLTVV.